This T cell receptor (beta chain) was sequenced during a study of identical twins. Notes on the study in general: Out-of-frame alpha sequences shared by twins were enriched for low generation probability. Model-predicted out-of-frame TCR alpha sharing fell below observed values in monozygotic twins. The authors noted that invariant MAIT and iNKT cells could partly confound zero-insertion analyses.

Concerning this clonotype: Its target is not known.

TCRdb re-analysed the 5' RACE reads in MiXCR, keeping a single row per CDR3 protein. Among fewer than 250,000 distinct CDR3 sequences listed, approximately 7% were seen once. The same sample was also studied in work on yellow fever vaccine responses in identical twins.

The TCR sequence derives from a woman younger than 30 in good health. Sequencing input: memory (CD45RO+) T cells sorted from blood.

The CDR3 DNA is TGTGCCAGCAGCCAATCCCGGACAGTTTCTTCACCCCTCCACTTT. Protein: CASSQSRTVSSPLHF. This rearrangement joins TRBV7-6 to TRBJ1-6, with D possibly being TRBD1 (6 bases). The V gene lost 5 bases and the J gene lost 9 bases, with 17 bases spanning the gap. The CDR3 extends over 15 amino acids. Germline assignment: CDR1 SGHVS and CDR2 FNYEAQ. The complete variable domain, with remaining parts taken from reference TRBV7-6 and TRBJ1-6, reads GAGVSQSPRYKVTKRGQDVALRCDPISGHVSLYWYRQALGQGPEFLTYFNYEAQQDKSGLPNDRFSAERPEGSISTLTIQRTEQRDSAMYRCASSQSRTVSSPLHFGNGTRLTVT.